This paragraph reports one T cell receptor (beta chain). Its cognate antigen is unknown. The source of the sample is a study of cytomegalovirus exposure and HLA in healthy donors. The study, taken as a whole, reports: According to a subsequent analysis, TCR clusters from the first cohort were inclined to appear together in the 120 validation repertoires. In vitro data verified three CMV-associated chains as specific for CMV antigens.

Trimming took 0 bases from V and 3 from J, leaving 12 bases between them. This CDR3 has 15 amino acids. The germline V gene has CDR1 KGHSH and CDR2 LQKENI. Measured with immunoSEQ multiplex PCR; TCRdb has only the in-frame clones, and not every one. This repertoire shows some 86,000 clones, approximately 93% found once; its top ten account for 3% to 4.5%. The TCR sequence derives from a woman younger than 45 in good health and CMV-seronegative. The chain uses TRBV18 and TRBJ2-7; possibly TRBD2 for D (6 bases). Sequenced input: PBMCs. The CDR3 nucleotides read TGTGCCAGCTCACCACCGACGGGAGCGATCTACGAGCAGTACTTC. Its protein product is CASSPPTGAIYEQYF.